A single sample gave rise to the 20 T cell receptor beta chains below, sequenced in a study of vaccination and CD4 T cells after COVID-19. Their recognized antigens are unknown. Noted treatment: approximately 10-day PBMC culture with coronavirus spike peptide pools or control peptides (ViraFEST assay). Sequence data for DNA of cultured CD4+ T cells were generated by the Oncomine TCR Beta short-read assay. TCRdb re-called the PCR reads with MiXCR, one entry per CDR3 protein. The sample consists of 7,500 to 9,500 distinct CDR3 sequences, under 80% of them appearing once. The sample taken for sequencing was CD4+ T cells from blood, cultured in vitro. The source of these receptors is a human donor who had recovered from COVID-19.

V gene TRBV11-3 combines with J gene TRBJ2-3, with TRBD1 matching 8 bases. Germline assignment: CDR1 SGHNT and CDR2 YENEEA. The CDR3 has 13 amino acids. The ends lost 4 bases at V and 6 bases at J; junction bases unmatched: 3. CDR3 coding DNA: TGTGCCAGCAGCTCCGGACAGGGTGATACGCAGTATTTT. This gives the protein CASSSGQGDTQYF.

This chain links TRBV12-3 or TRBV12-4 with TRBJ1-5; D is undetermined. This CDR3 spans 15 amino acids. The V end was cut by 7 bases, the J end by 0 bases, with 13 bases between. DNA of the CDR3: TGTGCCAGCACCGACGGACCCTATAGCAATCAGCCCCAGCATTTT. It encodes CASTDGPYSNQPQHF.

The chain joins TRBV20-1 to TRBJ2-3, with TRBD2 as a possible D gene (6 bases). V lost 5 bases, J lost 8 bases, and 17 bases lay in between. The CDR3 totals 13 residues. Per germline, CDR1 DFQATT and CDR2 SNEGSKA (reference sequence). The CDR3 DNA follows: TGCAGTGCTGATATAGCGGCCAGAGGTACGCAGTATTTT. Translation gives CSADIAARGTQYF.

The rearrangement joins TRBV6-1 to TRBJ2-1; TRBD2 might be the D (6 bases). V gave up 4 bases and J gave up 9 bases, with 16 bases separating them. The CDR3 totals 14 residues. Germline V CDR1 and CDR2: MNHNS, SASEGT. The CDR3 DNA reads TGTGCCAGCAGTGCCACGACTAGACCCGGTGAGCAGTTCTTC. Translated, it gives CASSATTRPGEQFF.

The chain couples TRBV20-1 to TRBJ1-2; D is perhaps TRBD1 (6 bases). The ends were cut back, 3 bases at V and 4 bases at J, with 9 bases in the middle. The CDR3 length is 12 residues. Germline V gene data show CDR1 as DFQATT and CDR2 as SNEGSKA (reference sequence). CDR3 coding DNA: TGCAGTGCTAGGGTAGGGGGCTATGGCTACACCTTC. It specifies CSARVGGYGYTF.

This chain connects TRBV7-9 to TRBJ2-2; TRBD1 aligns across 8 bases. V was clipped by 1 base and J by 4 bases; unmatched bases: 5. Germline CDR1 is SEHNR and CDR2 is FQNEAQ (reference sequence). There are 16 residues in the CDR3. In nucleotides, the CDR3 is TGTGCCAGCAGCTTAGAGACAGGGGAAATCACCGGGGAGCTGTTTTTT. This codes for CASSLETGEITGELFF.

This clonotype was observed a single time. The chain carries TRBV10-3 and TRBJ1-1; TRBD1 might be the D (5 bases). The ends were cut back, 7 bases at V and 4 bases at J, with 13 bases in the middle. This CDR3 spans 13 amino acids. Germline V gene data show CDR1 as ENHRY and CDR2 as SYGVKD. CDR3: CAITGGIGTEAFF. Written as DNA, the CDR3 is TGTGCCATCACGGGGGGGATTGGCACTGAAGCTTTCTTT.

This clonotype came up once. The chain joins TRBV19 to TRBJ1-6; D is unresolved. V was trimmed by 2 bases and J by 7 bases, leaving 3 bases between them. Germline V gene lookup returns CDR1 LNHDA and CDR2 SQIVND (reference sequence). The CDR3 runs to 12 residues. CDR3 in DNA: TGTGCCAGTAGTATATTAAATTCACCCCTCCACTTT. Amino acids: CASSILNSPLHF.

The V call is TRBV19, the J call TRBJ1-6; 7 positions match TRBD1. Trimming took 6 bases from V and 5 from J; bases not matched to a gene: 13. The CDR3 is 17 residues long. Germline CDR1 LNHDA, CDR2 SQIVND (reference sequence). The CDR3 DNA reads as TGTGCCAGTAGGAGTCGGGAGGGACAGAGTAATAATTCACCCCTCCACTTT. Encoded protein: CASRSREGQSNNSPLHF.

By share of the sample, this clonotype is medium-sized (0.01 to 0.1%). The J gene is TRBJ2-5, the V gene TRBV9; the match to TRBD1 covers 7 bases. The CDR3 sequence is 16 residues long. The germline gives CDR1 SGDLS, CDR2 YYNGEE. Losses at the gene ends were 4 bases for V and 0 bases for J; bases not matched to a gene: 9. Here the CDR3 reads CASSPPPGQDQETQYF. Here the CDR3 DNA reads TGTGCCAGCAGCCCTCCCCCTGGACAGGACCAAGAGACCCAGTACTTC.

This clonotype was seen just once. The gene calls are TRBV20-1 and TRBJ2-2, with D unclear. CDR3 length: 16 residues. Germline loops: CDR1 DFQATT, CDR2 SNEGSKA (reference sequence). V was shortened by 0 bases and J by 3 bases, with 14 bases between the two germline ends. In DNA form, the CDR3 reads TGCAGTGCTAGAGACCCCGCCCGTTCGGACACCGGGGAGCTGTTTTTT. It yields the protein CSARDPARSDTGELFF.

The CDR3 DNA sequence: TGTGCCAGTAGTCCCCTGGAGGGGAGACGTGGCTACACCTTC. Translated: CASSPLEGRRGYTF. This chain uses TRBV19 with TRBJ1-2; D is perhaps TRBD1 (5 bases). Germline V lookup: CDR1 LNHDA, CDR2 SQIVND (reference sequence). This CDR3 has 14 amino acids. The V end lost 5 bases, the J end lost 7 bases, and 17 bases lay between the germline ends.

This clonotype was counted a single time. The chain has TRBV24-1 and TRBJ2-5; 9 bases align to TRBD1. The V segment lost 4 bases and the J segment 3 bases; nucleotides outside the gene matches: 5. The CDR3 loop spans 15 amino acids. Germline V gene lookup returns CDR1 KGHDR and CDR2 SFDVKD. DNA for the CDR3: TGTGCCACCAGTGACCGGACAGGGGTTAAAGAGACCCAGTACTTC. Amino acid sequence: CATSDRTGVKETQYF.

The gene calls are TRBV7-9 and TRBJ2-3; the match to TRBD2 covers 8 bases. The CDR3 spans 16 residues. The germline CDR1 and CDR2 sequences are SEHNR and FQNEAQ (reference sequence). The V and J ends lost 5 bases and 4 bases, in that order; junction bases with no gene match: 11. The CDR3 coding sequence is TGTGCCAGCAGCCTAGGGGGGGGCGGGGGGCCAGATACGCAGTATTTT. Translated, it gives CASSLGGGGGPDTQYF.

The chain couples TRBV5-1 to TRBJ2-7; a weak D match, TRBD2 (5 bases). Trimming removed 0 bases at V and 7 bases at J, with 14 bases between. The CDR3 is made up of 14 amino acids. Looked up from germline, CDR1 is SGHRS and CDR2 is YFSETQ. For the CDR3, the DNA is TGCGCCAGCAGCTTGGCGGCGGCACGGGGAGAGCAGTACTTC. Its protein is CASSLAAARGEQYF. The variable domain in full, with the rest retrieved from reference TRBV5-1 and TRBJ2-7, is KAGVTQTPRYLIKTRGQQVTLSCSPISGHRSVSWYQQTPGQGLQFLFEYFSETQRNKGNFPGRFSGRQFSNSRSEMNVSTLELGDSALYLCASSLAAARGEQYFGPGTRLTVT.

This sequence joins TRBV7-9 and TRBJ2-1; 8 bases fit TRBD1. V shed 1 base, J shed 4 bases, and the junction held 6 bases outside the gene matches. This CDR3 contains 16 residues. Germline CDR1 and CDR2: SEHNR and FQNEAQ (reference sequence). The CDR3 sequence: CASSLGTGKRYNEQFF. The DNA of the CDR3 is TGTGCCAGCAGCTTAGGGACAGGGAAAAGGTACAATGAGCAGTTCTTC.

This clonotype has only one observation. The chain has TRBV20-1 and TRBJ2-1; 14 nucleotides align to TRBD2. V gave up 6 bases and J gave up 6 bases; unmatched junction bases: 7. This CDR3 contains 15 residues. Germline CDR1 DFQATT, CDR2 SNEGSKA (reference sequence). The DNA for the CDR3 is TGCAGTGCAGACCCCGGGACTAGCGGGAGCAATGAGCAGTTCTTC. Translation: CSADPGTSGSNEQFF.

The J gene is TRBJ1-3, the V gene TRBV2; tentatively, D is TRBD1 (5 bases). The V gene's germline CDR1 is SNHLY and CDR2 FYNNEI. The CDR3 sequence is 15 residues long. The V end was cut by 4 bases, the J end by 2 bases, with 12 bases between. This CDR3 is CASSADIATGNTIYF. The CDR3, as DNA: TGTGCCAGCAGTGCGGACATCGCCACTGGAAACACCATATATTTT.

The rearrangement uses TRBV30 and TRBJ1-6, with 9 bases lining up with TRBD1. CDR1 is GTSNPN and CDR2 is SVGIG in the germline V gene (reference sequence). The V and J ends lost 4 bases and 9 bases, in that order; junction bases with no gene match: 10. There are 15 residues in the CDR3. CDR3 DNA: TGTGCCTGGATCCCAACAGGGGGCGCAGGTTCACCCCTCCACTTT. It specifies CAWIPTGGAGSPLHF.

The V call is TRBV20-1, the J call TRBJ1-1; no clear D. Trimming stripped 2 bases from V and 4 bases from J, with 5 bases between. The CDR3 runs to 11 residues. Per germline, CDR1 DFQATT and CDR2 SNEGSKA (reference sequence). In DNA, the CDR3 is TGCAGTGCTAGAACGGGCACTGAAGCTTTCTTT. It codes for CSARTGTEAFF.